One and the same sample provided the 27 T cell receptor beta chains below, sequenced in a study of blood T cell repertoires in COVID-19. Clones were read by immunoSEQ multiplex PCR, and TCRdb kept only the in-frame ones, dropping some. The data show about 220,000 clones, with 80% to 90% seen just once and approximately 5% held by the top ten. The sequenced sample was PBMCs or T cells enriched from blood (not recorded which). Source of these receptors: a woman between 50 and 59 years old who had been exposed to COVID-19.

This clone was recorded a few times. The rearrangement links TRBV6-5 to TRBJ2-7; the match to TRBD1 covers 8 bases. The V gene's germline CDR1 is MNHEY and CDR2 SVGAGI. The CDR3 totals 15 residues. V gave up 5 bases and J gave up 6 bases; unmatched junction bases: 12. The DNA of the CDR3 is TGTGCCAGCAGTAGGGACAGGTGGTCCCCCGGCGAGCAGTACTTC. This translates into CASSRDRWSPGEQYF.

V and J are TRBV5-4 and TRBJ2-2; D might be TRBD1 (6 bases). This CDR3 has 17 amino acids. Between the trimmed V and J ends, which lost 0 bases and 0 bases, there was a span of 12 bases. CDR1 and CDR2 (germline): SGHNT, YYREEE (reference sequence). The CDR3 sequence: CASSLGDTPTNTGELFF. The CDR3, as DNA: TGTGCCAGCAGCTTGGGGGACACTCCGACGAACACCGGGGAGCTGTTTTTT.

The chain joins TRBV14 to TRBJ1-1; D call uncertain. CDR3 length: 14 residues. V was clipped by 3 bases and J by 1 base, with 9 bases between them. The germline V gene has CDR1 SGHDN and CDR2 FVKESK. The CDR3 sequence is CASSQIRQNTEAFF. CDR3 coding DNA: TGTGCCAGCAGCCAGATTAGACAGAACACTGAAGCTTTCTTT.

This chain joins TRBV7-9 and TRBJ1-2, with 8 bases lining up with TRBD1. Per germline, CDR1 SEHNR and CDR2 FQNEAQ (reference sequence). After removal of 6 bases from V and 8 bases from J, the junction contained 5 bases not matched to a gene. This CDR3 has 12 amino acids. The CDR3 coding sequence is TGTGCCAGCAGGTTTGACAGGGGCGGCTACACCTTC. It is translated as CASRFDRGGYTF.

The V gene is TRBV5-1, the J gene TRBJ1-1; 8 nucleotides match TRBD1. The CDR3 runs to 16 residues. Unmatched junction bases numbered 11, after V lost 4 bases and J lost 3 bases. Germline V CDR1 and CDR2: SGHRS, YFSETQ. CDR3 DNA: TGCGCCAGCAGCGTGGCAGGGGGCTTAAGGGACACTGAAGCTTTCTTT. Translation gives CASSVAGGLRDTEAFF.

With regard to this clone: The sample holds other DNA sequences that translate to the same CDR3. This rearrangement joins TRBV6-5 to TRBJ1-1; TRBD1 is a possible D gene (5 bases). Trimming removed 0 bases at V and 3 bases at J, with 11 bases between. This CDR3 has 15 residues. Germline CDR1 and CDR2: MNHEY and SVGAGI. The CDR3 DNA follows: TGTGCCAGCAGTTACTCCCCGGGGGGAGACACTGAAGCTTTCTTT. This translates into CASSYSPGGDTEAFF.

V gene TRBV12-3 or TRBV12-4 combines with J gene TRBJ1-2; 7 bases are a match to TRBD1. Germline trimming cut 7 bases from V and 8 bases from J; bases unmatched to any gene: 10. There are 13 residues in the CDR3. The CDR3 coding sequence is TGTGCCAGCAAACAGGGACAGCAGGAAGGCTACACCTTC. It specifies CASKQGQQEGYTF.

The chain uses TRBV30 and TRBJ2-7; TRBD1 aligns across 7 bases. V lost 3 bases to trimming and J lost 3 bases; unmatched junction nucleotides: 5. Germline CDR1 reads GTSNPN; CDR2 reads SVGIG (reference sequence). CDR3 length: 13 amino acids. For the CDR3, the DNA is TGTGCCTGGAGAGGGGGCCCCCTCTACGAGCAGTACTTC. Amino acid sequence: CAWRGGPLYEQYF.

The count of this clone is one. The chain uses TRBV3-1 (or the pseudogene TRBV3-2) and TRBJ1-1; TRBD1 matches at 10 bases. The CDR3 consists of 16 residues. Losses at the gene ends were 4 bases for V and 3 bases for J; bases not matched to a gene: 8. Germline CDR1 LGHDT, CDR2 YNNKEL (reference sequence). The CDR3 sequence is CASSRWTGGMDTEAFF. CDR3 nucleotides: TGTGCCAGCAGCCGGTGGACAGGGGGAATGGACACTGAAGCTTTCTTT.

The chain links TRBV19 to TRBJ1-2; 7 nucleotides align to TRBD1. This CDR3 comprises 13 residues. Germline values: CDR1 LNHDA, CDR2 SQIVND (reference sequence). The V and J ends lost 3 bases and 7 bases, in that order; junction bases with no gene match: 5. This CDR3 reads CASSMRGPSGYTF. For the CDR3, the DNA is TGTGCCAGTAGTATGAGGGGGCCGAGTGGCTACACCTTC. Full variable domain (rest looked up from reference TRBV19 and TRBJ1-2): DGGITQSPKYLFRKEGQNVTLSCEQNLNHDAMYWYRQDPGQGLRLIYYSQIVNDFQKGDIAEGYSVSREKKESFPLTVTSAQKNPTAFYLCASSMRGPSGYTFGSGTRLTVV.

V gene TRBV19 combines with J gene TRBJ1-4, with TRBD1 matching over 10 bases. Losses at the gene ends were 5 bases for V and 12 bases for J; bases not matched to a gene: 6. Germline CDR1 reads LNHDA; CDR2 reads SQIVND (reference sequence). The CDR3 covers 13 residues. The CDR3 DNA sequence: TGTGCCAGTAGTCCTCGACAGGGGGCGGAACTGTTTTTT. Amino acids: CASSPRQGAELFF.

The chain has TRBV7-8 and TRBJ1-2, with 7 bases matching TRBD1. CDR1 is SGHVS and CDR2 is FQNEAQ in the germline V gene. This CDR3 is 13 amino acids long. J lost 2 bases, V lost 8 bases, and 5 bases had no gene match. The DNA of the CDR3 is TGTGCCAGCCGTCGGACAGGCAACTATGGCTACACCTTC. It is translated as CASRRTGNYGYTF.

The chain combines TRBV7-9 with TRBJ1-2, with D perhaps TRBD1 (6 bases). This CDR3 has 15 residues. The germline V and J ends were trimmed by 2 bases and 6 bases, with 16 bases remaining between them. Germline V gene lookup returns CDR1 SEHNR and CDR2 FQNEAQ (reference sequence). This CDR3 reads CASSLNTGSKDGYTF. The CDR3 DNA is TGTGCCAGCAGCTTAAATACAGGGTCAAAGGATGGCTACACCTTC.

As concerns this clone: Other DNA sequences of this sample code for an identical CDR3. The chain couples TRBV12-3 or TRBV12-4 to TRBJ1-2; the D is unclear. V lost 6 bases to trimming and J lost 4 bases, with 9 bases between them. The CDR3 is made up of 12 amino acids. CDR3 protein: CASSPGGYGYTF. For the CDR3, the DNA is TGTGCCAGCAGCCCTGGAGGCTATGGCTACACCTTC.

The chain recombines TRBV7-2 with TRBJ1-6, with D possibly TRBD1 on 5 matching bases. The CDR3 has 14 residues. In germline, CDR1 is SGHTA, CDR2 FQGNSA. Trimming shortened V by 0 bases and J by 6 bases, and 6 bases separated the two germline ends. CDR3 residues: CASSLAQGNSPLHF. The CDR3 nucleotides read TGTGCCAGCAGCTTAGCCCAGGGTAATTCACCCCTCCACTTT.

The rearrangement links TRBV5-1 to TRBJ1-2, with 8 bases lining up with TRBD1. V shed 0 bases, J shed 5 bases, and the junction held 6 bases outside the gene matches. CDR1 and CDR2 from the germline V gene are SGHRS and YFSETQ. The CDR3 spans 15 residues. CDR3 sequence: CASSLGGDRGYGYTF. The CDR3 DNA reads as TGCGCCAGCAGCTTGGGGGGCGACAGGGGTTATGGCTACACCTTC.

J is TRBJ1-5 and V is TRBV18, with 11 bases that match TRBD1. The length of the CDR3 is 19 residues. CDR1 is KGHSH and CDR2 is LQKENI in the germline V gene. With 3 bases clipped from V and 0 bases from J, the junction kept 10 bases outside the gene matches. The CDR3 sequence is CASSPVSDRGQGSNQPQHF. The CDR3 DNA reads as TGTGCCAGCTCACCGGTCTCGGACAGGGGGCAGGGTAGCAATCAGCCCCAGCATTTT. Full variable domain (remainder filled in from reference TRBV18 and TRBJ1-5): NAGVMQNPRHLVRRRGQEARLRCSPMKGHSHVYWYRQLPEEGLKFMVYLQKENIIDESGMPKERFSAEFPKEGPSILRIQQVVRGDSAAYFCASSPVSDRGQGSNQPQHFGDGTRLSIL.

This chain uses TRBV6-1 with TRBJ2-2, with TRBD1 identical over 8 bases. Germline-derived CDR1 and CDR2 are MNHNS and SASEGT. The CDR3 has 14 amino acids. The J segment lost 5 bases and the V segment lost 2 bases, leaving 1 base of the junction unmatched. In DNA, the CDR3 is TGTGCCAGCAGTGAACAGGGGGCAACCGGGGAGCTGTTTTTT. Its protein product is CASSEQGATGELFF.

This CDR3 is CASSLFGSTETQYF. CDR3 bases: TGCGCCAGCAGCTTGTTCGGGTCTACGGAGACCCAGTACTTC. The V call is TRBV5-1, the J call TRBJ2-5; D is ambiguous. Trimming left V 1 base short and J 5 bases short, with 12 bases between. CDR1 is SGHRS and CDR2 is YFSETQ in the germline V gene. There are 14 residues in the CDR3. The variable domain in full, completed from reference TRBV5-1 and TRBJ2-5, reads KAGVTQTPRYLIKTRGQQVTLSCSPISGHRSVSWYQQTPGQGLQFLFEYFSETQRNKGNFPGRFSGRQFSNSRSEMNVSTLELGDSALYLCASSLFGSTETQYFGPGTRLLVL.

This chain joins TRBV7-2 and TRBJ2-7, with D tentatively TRBD2 (5 bases). Germline lookup yields CDR1 SGHTA and CDR2 FQGNSA. The V gene lost 1 base and the J gene lost 2 bases, with 12 bases spanning the gap. CDR3 length: 15 residues. Here the CDR3 DNA reads TGTGCCAGCAGCTTAGTTCGGGGTTGGACCTACGAGCAGTACTTC. Its translation: CASSLVRGWTYEQYF.

The chain joins TRBV20-1 to TRBJ1-2, with TRBD1 identical over 12 bases. The V segment lost 3 bases and the J segment 8 bases; nucleotides outside the gene matches: 7. CDR1 is DFQATT and CDR2 is SNEGSKA in the germline V gene (reference sequence). The CDR3 is 14 amino acids. DNA of the CDR3: TGCAGTGCTAGTCCCGGGACAGGGGGCTCAGGCTACACCTTC. It is translated as CSASPGTGGSGYTF.

This clone was seen only a few times. The chain uses TRBV2 and TRBJ1-5; a weak D match, TRBD1 (5 bases). The ends were cut back, 8 bases at V and 6 bases at J, with 17 bases in the middle. The length of the CDR3 is 14 residues. CDR1 SNHLY and CDR2 FYNNEI come from the germline V gene. The CDR3 DNA reads as TGTGCCAGCTCTTCAGGGAGGGCCCCTCAGCCCCAGCATTTT. As protein: CASSSGRAPQPQHF.

V gene TRBV4-2 combines with J gene TRBJ2-5; 7 bases map to TRBD1. After removal of 4 bases from V and 5 bases from J, the junction contained 1 base not matched to a gene. Germline V gene sequence: CDR1 LGHNA, CDR2 YNFKEQ. CDR3 length: 12 amino acids. The CDR3 sequence: CASSLRGETQYF. The CDR3 coding sequence is TGTGCCAGCAGCCTCAGGGGGGAGACCCAGTACTTC.

This clone appeared once. This chain links TRBV7-6 with TRBJ1-6; D is undetermined. Germline V lookup: CDR1 SGHVS, CDR2 FNYEAQ. V was cut by 2 bases and J by 4 bases, with 21 bases left in between. This CDR3 comprises 19 residues. This CDR3 is CASSLNRPAGSFYNSPLHF. DNA of the CDR3: TGTGCCAGCAGCTTAAATCGGCCCGCAGGTTCATTTTATAATTCACCCCTCCACTTT.

This clone came up a few times. The genes are TRBV5-4 and TRBJ2-7; TRBD1 might be the D (5 bases). The CDR3 spans 15 residues. Trimming stripped 2 bases from V and 1 base from J, with 13 bases between. CDR1 is SGHNT, CDR2 YYREEE, per germline (reference sequence). CDR3 bases: TGTGCCAGCAGCTTAATGACAGCTCTTTCCTACGAGCAGTACTTC. Protein sequence: CASSLMTALSYEQYF.

The rearrangement joins TRBV28 to TRBJ1-6; D is perhaps TRBD1 (5 bases). Germline CDR1 MDHEN, CDR2 SYDVKM. The CDR3 extends over 16 amino acids. Deletions cut 6 bases from V and 7 bases from J, with 19 bases between. CDR3 protein: CASSRLSPGANSPLHF. In DNA, the CDR3 is TGTGCCAGCAGCAGATTGTCCCCTGGGGCGAATTCACCCCTCCACTTT.

This chain joins TRBV5-6 and TRBJ2-3, with D possibly matching TRBD2 (6 bases). This CDR3 region has 15 residues. Deletions cut 3 bases from V and 6 bases from J, with 17 bases between. CDR1 and CDR2 (germline): SGHDT, YYEEEE. The CDR3 region is CASSSLAQASDTQYF. CDR3 nucleotides: TGTGCCAGCAGCTCACTAGCTCAGGCGTCGGATACGCAGTATTTT.